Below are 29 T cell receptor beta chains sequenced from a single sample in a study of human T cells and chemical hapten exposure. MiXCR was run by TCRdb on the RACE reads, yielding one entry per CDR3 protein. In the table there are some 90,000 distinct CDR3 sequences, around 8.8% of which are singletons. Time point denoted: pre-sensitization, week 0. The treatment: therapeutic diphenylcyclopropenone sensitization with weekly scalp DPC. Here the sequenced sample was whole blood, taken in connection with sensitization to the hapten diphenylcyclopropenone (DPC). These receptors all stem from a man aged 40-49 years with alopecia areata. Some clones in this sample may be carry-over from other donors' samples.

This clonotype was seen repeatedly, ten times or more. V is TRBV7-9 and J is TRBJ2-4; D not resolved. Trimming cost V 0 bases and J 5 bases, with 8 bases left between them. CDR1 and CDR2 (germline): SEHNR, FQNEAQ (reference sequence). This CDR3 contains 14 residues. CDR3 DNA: TGTGCCAGCAGCTTAGCGATAGGGCAAAACATTCAGTACTTC. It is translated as CASSLAIGQNIQYF.

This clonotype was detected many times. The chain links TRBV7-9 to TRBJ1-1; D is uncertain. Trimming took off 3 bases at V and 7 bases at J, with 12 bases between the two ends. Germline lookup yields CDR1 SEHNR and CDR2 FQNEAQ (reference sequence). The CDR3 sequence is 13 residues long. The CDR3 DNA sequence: TGTGCCAGCAGCTTCCTCCGTGAGGGTGAAGCTTTCTTT. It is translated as CASSFLREGEAFF.

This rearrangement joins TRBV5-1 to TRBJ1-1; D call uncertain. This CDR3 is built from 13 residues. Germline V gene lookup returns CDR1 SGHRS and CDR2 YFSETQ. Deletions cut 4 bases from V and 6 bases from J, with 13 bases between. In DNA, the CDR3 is TGCGCCAGCAGCCGCGTGGCTGCCTCTGAAGCTTTCTTT. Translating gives CASSRVAASEAFF.

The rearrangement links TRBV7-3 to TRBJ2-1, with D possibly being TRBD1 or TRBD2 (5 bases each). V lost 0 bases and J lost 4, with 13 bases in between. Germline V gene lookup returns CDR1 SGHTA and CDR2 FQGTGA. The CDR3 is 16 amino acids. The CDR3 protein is CASSLTPGRVYNEQFF. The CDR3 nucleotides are TGTGCCAGCAGCTTAACTCCGGGACGCGTTTACAATGAGCAGTTCTTC.

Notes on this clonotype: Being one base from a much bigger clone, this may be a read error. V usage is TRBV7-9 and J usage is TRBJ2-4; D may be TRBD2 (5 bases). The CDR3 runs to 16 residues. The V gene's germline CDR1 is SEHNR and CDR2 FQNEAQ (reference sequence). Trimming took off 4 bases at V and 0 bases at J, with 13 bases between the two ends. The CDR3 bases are TGTGCCAGCAGCTCCGGGAAAGAGATAGCCAAAAACATTCAGTACTTC. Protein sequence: CASSSGKEIAKNIQYF.

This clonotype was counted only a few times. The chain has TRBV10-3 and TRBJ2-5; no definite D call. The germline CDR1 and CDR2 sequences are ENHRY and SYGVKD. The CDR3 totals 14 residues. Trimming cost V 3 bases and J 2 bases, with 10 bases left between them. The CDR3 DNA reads TGTGCCATCAGTGACAGTAATACACAAGAGACCCAGTACTTC. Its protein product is CAISDSNTQETQYF.

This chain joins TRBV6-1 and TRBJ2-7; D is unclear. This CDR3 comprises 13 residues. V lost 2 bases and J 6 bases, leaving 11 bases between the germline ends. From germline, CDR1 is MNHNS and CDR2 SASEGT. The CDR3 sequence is CASSEMSLAEQYV. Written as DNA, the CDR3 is TGTGCCAGCAGTGAAATGAGTCTCGCCGAGCAGTACGTC.

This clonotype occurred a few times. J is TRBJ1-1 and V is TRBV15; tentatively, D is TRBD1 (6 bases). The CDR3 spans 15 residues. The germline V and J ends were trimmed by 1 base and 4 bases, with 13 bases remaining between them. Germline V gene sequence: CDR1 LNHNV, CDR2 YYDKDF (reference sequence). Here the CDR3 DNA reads TGTGCCACCAGCAGAGGCGGGGGCGCGAGCACTGAAGCTTTCTTT. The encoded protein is CATSRGGGASTEAFF. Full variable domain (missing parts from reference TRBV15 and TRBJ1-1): DAMVIQNPRYQVTQFGKPVTLSCSQTLNHNVMYWYQQKSSQAPKLLFHYYDKDFNNEADTPDNFQSRRPNTSFCFLDIRSPGLGDTAMYLCATSRGGGASTEAFFGQGTRLTVV.

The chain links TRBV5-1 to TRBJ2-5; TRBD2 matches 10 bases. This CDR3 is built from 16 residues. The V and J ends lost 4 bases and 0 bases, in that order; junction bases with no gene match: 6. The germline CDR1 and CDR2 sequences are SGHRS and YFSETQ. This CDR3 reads CASSRTGTSDQETQYF. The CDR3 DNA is TGCGCCAGCAGCAGAACCGGGACTAGCGACCAAGAGACCCAGTACTTC. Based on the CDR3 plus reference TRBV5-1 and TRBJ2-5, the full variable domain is KAGVTQTPRYLIKTRGQQVTLSCSPISGHRSVSWYQQTPGQGLQFLFEYFSETQRNKGNFPGRFSGRQFSNSRSEMNVSTLELGDSALYLCASSRTGTSDQETQYFGPGTRLLVL.

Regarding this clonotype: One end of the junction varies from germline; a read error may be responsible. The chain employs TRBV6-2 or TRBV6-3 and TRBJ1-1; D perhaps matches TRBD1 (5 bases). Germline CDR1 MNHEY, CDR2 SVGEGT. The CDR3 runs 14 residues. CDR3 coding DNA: TGTGCCAGCAGTTACTCGGTCCTGGGGACTGAAGCTTCCTTT. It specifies CASSYSVLGTEASF.

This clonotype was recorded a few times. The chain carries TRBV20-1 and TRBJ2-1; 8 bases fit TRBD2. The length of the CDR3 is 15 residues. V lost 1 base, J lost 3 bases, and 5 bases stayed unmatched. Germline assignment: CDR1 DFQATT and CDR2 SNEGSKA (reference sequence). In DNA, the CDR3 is TGCAGTGCTAGAGCTAGTAGCGGGATCTACAATGAGCAGTTCTTC. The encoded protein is CSARASSGIYNEQFF.

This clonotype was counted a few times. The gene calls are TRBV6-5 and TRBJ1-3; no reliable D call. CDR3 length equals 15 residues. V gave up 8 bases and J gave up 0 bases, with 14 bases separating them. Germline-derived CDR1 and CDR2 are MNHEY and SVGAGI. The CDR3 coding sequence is TGTGCCAGCTCCCGTTCGAGAGGCTCTGGAAACACCATATATTTT. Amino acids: CASSRSRGSGNTIYF.

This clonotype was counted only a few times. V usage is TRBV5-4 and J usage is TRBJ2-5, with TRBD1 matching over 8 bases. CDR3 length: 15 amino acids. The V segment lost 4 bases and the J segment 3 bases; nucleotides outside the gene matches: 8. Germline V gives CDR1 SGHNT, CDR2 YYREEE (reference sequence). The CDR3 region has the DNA TGTGCCAGCAGCCCGGGACAGGACACCGAAGAGACCCAGTACTTC. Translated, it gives CASSPGQDTEETQYF.

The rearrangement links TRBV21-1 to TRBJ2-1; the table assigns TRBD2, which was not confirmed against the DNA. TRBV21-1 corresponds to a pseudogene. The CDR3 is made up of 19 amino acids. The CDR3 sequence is CASSKSTGTSGMSYNEQFF. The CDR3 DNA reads TGTGCCAGCAGCAAAAGTACAGGGACTAGCGGGATGTCCTACAATGAGCAGTTCTTC.

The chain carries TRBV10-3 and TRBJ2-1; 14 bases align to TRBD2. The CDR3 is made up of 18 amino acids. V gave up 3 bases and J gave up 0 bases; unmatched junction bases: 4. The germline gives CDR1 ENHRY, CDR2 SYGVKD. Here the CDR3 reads CAISDGTSGSTSYNEQFF. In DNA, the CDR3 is TGTGCCATCAGTGATGGGACTAGCGGGAGTACCTCCTACAATGAGCAGTTCTTC.

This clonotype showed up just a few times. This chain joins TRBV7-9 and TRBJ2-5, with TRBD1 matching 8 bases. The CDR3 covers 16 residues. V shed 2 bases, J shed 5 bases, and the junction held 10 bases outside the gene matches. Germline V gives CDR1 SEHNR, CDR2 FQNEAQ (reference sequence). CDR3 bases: TGTGCCAGCAGCTTATCCGGGGCAGGGGGCGGTGAGACCCAGTACTTC. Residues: CASSLSGAGGGETQYF.

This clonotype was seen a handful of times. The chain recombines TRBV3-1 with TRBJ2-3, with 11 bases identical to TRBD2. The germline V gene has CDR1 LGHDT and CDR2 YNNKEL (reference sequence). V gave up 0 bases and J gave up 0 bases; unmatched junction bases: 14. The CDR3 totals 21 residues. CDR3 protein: CASSQDLLGSGRAWSTDTQYF. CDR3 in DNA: TGTGCCAGCAGCCAAGATCTGTTGGGTAGCGGGAGGGCCTGGAGCACAGATACGCAGTATTTT.

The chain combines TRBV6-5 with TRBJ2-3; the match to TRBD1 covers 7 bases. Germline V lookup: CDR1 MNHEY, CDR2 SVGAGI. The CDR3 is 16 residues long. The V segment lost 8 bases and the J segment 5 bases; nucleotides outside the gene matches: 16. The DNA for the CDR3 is TGTGCCAGCCCGAGGGGGCAAGGGAAGCAGGGAGATACGCAGTATTTT. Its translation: CASPRGQGKQGDTQYF.

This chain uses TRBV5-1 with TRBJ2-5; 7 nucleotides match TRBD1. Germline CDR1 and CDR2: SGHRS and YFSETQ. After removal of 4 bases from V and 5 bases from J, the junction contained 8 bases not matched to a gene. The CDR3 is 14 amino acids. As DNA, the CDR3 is TGCGCCAGCAGCCCGGGACAGTCTGGGGAGACCCAGTACTTC. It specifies CASSPGQSGETQYF.

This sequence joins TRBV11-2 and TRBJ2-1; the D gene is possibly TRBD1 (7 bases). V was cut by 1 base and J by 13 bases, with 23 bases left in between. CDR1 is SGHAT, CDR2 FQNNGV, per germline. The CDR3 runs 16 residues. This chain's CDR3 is CASSLGRGQTKQFQFF. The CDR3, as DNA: TGTGCCAGCAGCTTAGGGAGGGGACAGACTAAGCAATTCCAGTTCTTC.

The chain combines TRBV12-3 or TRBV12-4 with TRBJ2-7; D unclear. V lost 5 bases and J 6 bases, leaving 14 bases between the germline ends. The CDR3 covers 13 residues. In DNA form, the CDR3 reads TGTGCCAGCAGTCAAAAGTGGCTAGGCGAGCAGTACGTC. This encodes CASSQKWLGEQYV.

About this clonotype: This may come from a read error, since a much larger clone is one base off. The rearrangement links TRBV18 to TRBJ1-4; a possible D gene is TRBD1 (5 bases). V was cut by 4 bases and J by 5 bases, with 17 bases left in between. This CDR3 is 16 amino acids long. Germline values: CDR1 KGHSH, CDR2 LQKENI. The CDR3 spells CASSQQPPGQNEKLFF. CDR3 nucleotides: TGTGCCAGCTCACAGCAACCGCCAGGGCAGAATGAAAAACTGTTTTTT.

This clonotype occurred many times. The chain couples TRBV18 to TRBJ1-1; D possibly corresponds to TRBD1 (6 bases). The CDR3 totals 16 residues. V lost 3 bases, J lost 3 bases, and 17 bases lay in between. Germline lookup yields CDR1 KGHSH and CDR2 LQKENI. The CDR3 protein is CASSPREWGADTEAFF. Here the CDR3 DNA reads TGTGCCAGCTCACCCCGGGAATGGGGGGCTGACACTGAAGCTTTCTTT. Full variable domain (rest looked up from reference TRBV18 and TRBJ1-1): NAGVMQNPRHLVRRRGQEARLRCSPMKGHSHVYWYRQLPEEGLKFMVYLQKENIIDESGMPKERFSAEFPKEGPSILRIQQVVRGDSAAYFCASSPREWGADTEAFFGQGTRLTVV.

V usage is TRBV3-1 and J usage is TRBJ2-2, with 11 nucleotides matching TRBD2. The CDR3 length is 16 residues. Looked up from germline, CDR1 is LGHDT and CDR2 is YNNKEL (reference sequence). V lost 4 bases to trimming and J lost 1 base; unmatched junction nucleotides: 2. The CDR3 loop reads CASSLTSGRNTGELFF. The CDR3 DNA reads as TGTGCCAGCAGCCTTACTAGCGGGAGGAACACCGGGGAGCTGTTTTTT.

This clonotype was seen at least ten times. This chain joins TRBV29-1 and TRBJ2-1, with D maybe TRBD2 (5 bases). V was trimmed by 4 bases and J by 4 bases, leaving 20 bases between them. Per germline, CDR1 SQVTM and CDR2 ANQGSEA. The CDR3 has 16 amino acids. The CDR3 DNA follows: TGCAGCGTTGCGTCTTCCGAGGGAGCAAGTTACAATGAGCAGTTCTTC. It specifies CSVASSEGASYNEQFF.

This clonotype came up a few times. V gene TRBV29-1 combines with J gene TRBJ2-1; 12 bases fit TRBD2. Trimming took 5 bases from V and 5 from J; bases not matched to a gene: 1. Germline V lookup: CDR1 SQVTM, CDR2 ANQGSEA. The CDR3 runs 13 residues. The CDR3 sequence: CSVRLAGDNEQFF. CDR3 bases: TGCAGCGTTAGACTAGCGGGAGACAATGAGCAGTTCTTC.

DNA for the CDR3: TGTGCCAGTACTGGGACTAGCGTAGACAATGAGCAGTTCTTC. Translating it yields CASTGTSVDNEQFF. The chain has TRBV19 and TRBJ2-1, with 10 bases that match TRBD2. Germline V CDR1 and CDR2: LNHDA, SQIVND (reference sequence). The CDR3 runs 14 residues. V shed 7 bases and J 5 bases; nucleotides not matched to a gene: 5.

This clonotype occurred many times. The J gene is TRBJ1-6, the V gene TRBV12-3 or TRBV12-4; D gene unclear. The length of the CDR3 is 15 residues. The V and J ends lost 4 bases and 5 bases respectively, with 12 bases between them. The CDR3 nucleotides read TGTGCCAGCAGTTCCACGGCAGGCCATAATTCACCCCTCCACTTT. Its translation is CASSSTAGHNSPLHF.

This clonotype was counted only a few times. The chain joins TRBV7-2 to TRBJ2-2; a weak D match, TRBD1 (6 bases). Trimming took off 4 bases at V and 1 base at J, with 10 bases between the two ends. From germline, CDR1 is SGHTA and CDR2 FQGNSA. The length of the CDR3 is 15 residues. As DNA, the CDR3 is TGTGCCAGCAGCTCTGGACAGATGAACACCGGGGAGCTGTTTTTT. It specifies CASSSGQMNTGELFF. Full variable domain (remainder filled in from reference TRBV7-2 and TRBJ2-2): GAGVSQSPSNKVTEKGKDVELRCDPISGHTALYWYRQSLGQGLEFLIYFQGNSAPDKSGLPSDRFSAERTGGSVSTLTIQRTQQEDSAVYLCASSSGQMNTGELFFGEGSRLTVL.